The entry below describes one T cell receptor beta chain. TCRdb ran MiXCR on the RT-PCR reads and lists one entry per CDR3 protein. The table records more than 150,000 distinct CDR3 sequences, around 8.8% of them present only once. The data stem from a study of response to subunit inactivated influenza vaccine. The CDR3 is made up of 14 amino acids. V was shortened by 3 bases and J by 5 bases, with 12 bases between the two germline ends. Germline V gene lookup returns CDR1 MDHEN and CDR2 SYDVKM. This clonotype was obtained from a middle-aged man who received an inactivated influenza vaccine. Material: non-naive T cells sorted from PBMCs, obtained on the day of vaccination. The chain recombines TRBV28 with TRBJ2-3; D is tentatively TRBD1 or TRBD2 (6 bases each). This chain's CDR3 is CASSFRGREDTQYF. CDR3 in DNA: TGTGCCAGCAGTTTTCGGGGGCGGGAAGATACGCAGTATTTT.